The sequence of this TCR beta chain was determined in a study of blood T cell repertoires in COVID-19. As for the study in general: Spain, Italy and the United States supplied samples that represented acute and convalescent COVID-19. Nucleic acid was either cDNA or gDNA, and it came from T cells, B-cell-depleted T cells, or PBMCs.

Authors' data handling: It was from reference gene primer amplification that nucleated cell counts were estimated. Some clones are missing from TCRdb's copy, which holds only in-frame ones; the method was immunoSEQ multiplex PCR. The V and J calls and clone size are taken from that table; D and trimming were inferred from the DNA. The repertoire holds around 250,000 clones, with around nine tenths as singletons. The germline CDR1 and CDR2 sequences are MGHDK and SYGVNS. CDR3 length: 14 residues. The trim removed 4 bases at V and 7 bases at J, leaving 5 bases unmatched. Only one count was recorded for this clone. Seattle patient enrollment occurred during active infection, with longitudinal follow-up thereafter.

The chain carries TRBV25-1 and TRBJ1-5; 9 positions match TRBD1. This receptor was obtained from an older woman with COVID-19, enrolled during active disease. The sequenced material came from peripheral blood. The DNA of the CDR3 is TGTGCCAGCAGTGTACAGGGGGCGGTCCAGCCCCAGCATTTT. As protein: CASSVQGAVQPQHF.